This T cell receptor beta chain was identified during a study of blood T cell repertoires in COVID-19. Turning to the study itself: The samples span acute and convalescent COVID-19 from the United States, Italy and Spain. Nucleic acid was either cDNA or gDNA, and it came from T cells, B-cell-depleted T cells, or PBMCs.

In the authors' methods: Counts of nucleated cells, estimated from reference gene primer amplification, were obtained. Some clones are missing from TCRdb's copy, which holds only in-frame ones; the method was immunoSEQ multiplex PCR. The V and J calls and the clone size are those of that table, but D and trimming were determined from the DNA. This sample has 85,000 to 130,000 clones, with about 84% found just once. CDR1 is LNHDA and CDR2 is SQIVND in the germline V gene (reference sequence). This CDR3 contains 13 residues. Between the trimmed V and J ends, which lost 4 bases and 3 bases, there was a span of 9 bases.

This TCR came from a woman aged 60-70 years with acute or convalescent COVID-19. The sequenced material came from peripheral blood. This chain connects TRBV19 to TRBJ1-1, with D possibly TRBD1 on 5 matching bases. Here the CDR3 reads CASSTTVYTEAFF. CDR3 in DNA: TGTGCCAGTAGTACGACAGTTTACACTGAAGCTTTCTTT.